This section outlines one TCR beta chain sequence together with its context. Its cognate antigen is unknown. Using immunoSEQ multiplex PCR, the repertoire was profiled, and TCRdb retains in-frame clones only, with some absent. In the table there are approximately 140,000 clones, around 88% of which are singletons. This sample was taken from a study of cytomegalovirus exposure and HLA in healthy donors. The study's findings and limits: Listed as cytomegalovirus-associated were 150 to 200 TCR beta chains.

Losses at the gene ends were 4 bases for V and 3 bases for J; bases not matched to a gene: 11. Germline lookup yields CDR1 SGHAT and CDR2 FQNNGV. The CDR3 length is 18 residues. The sequencing sample was made of PBMCs. The gene calls are TRBV11-2 and TRBJ2-1; 11 positions agree with TRBD2. This sequence was found in a woman under 30 in good health and CMV-seropositive. This CDR3 is CASSSLAGGPPGYNEQFF. Written as DNA, the CDR3 is TGTGCCAGCAGCTCTTTAGCGGGAGGGCCCCCGGGCTACAATGAGCAGTTCTTC.